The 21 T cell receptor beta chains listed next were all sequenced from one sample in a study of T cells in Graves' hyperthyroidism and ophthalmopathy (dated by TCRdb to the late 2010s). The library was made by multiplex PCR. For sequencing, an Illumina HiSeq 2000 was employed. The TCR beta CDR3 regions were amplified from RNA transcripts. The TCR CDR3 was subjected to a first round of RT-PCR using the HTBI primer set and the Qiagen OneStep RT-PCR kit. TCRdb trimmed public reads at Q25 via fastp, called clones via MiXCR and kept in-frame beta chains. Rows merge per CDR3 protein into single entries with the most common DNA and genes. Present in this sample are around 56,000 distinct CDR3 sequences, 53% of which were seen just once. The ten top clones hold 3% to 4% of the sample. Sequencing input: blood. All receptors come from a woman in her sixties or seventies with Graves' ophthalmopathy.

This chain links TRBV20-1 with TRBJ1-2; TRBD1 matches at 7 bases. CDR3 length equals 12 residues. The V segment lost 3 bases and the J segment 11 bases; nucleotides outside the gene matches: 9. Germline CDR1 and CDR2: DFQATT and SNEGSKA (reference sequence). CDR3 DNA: TGCAGTGCTAGCGAGACAGGGAAAGCTTACACCTTC. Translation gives CSASETGKAYTF.

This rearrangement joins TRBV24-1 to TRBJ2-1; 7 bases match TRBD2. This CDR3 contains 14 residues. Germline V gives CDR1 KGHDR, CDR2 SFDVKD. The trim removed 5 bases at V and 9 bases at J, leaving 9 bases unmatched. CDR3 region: CATSAGGRMREQFF. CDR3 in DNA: TGTGCCACCAGTGCTGGCGGGAGAATGCGTGAGCAGTTCTTC.

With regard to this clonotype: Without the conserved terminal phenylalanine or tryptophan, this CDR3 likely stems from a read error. The CDR3 DNA reads as TGTGCCAGCAGCTTCGGGGCCAGAGCAAATGAAAGACTGTTTTCT. It yields the protein CASSFGARANERLFS. The chain joins TRBV7-9 to TRBJ1-4, with D possibly TRBD1 on 5 matching bases. This CDR3 contains 15 residues. Germline CDR1 SEHNR, CDR2 FQNEAQ (reference sequence).

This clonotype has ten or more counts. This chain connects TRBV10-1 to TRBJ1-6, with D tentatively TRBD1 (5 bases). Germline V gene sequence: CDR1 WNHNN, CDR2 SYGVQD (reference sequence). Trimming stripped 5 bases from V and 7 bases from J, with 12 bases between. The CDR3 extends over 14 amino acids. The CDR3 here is CASSLLGENSPLHF. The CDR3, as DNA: TGCGCCAGCAGTCTCCTGGGGGAAAATTCACCCCTCCACTTT.

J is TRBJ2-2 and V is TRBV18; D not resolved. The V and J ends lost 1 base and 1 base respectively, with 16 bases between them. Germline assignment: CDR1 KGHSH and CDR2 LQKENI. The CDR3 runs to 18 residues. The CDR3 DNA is TGTGCCAGCTCACCACGATCACAAGCCCTGGGGAACACCGGGGAGCTGTTTTTT. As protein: CASSPRSQALGNTGELFF.

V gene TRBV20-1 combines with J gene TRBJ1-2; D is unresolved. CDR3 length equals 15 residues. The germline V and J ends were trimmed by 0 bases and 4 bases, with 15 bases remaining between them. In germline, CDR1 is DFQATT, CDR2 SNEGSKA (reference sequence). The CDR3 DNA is TGCAGTGCTAGAGATCATGAGACGCCGGGCTATGGCTACACCTTC. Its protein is CSARDHETPGYGYTF.

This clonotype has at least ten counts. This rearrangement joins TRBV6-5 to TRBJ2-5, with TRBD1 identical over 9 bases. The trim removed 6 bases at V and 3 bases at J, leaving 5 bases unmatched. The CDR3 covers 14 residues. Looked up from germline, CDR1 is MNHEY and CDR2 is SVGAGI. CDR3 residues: CASRRQGGEETQYF. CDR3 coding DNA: TGTGCCAGCAGGAGACAGGGGGGGGAAGAGACCCAGTACTTC.

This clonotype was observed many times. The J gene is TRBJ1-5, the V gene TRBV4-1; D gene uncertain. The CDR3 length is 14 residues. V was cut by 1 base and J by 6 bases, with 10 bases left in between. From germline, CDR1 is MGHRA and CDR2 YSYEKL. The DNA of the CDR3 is TGCGCCAGCAGCCAAGTAGGCCGGCGTCAGCCCCAGCATTTT. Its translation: CASSQVGRRQPQHF.

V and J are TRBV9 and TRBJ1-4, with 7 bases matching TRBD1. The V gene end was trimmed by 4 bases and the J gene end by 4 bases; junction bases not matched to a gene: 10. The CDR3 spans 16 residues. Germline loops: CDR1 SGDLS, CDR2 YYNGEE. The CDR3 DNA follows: TGTGCCAGCAGCTCAGGGGGGTGGGGCTTTAATGAAAAACTGTTTTTT. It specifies CASSSGGWGFNEKLFF.

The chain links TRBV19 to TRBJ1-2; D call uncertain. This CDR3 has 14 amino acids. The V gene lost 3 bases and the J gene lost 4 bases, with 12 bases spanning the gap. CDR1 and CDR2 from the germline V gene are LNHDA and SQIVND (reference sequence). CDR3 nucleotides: TGTGCCAGTAGTATTGGCAGAATCCTCTATGGCTACACCTTC. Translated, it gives CASSIGRILYGYTF.

The CDR3 spells CASSVEGAVTGELFF. The CDR3 region has the DNA TGTGCCAGCAGCGTCGAGGGCGCGGTCACCGGGGAGCTGTTTTTT. V usage is TRBV9 and J usage is TRBJ2-2; TRBD2 is a possible D gene (5 bases). CDR1 and CDR2 from the germline V gene are SGDLS and YYNGEE. The CDR3 runs to 15 residues. Trimming took off 2 bases at V and 4 bases at J, with 12 bases between the two ends.

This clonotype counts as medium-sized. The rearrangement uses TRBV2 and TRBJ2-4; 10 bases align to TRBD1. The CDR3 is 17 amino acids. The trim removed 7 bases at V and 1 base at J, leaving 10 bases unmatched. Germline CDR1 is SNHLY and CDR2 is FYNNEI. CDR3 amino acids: CASTGTGEEGAKNIQYF. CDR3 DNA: TGTGCCAGCACCGGGACAGGGGAGGAGGGGGCCAAAAACATTCAGTACTTC.

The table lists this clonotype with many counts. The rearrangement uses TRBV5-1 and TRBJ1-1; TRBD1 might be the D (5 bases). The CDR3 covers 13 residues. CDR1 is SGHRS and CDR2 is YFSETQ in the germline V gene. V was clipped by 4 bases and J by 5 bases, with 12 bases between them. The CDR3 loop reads CASSVQGVTEAFF. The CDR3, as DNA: TGCGCCAGCAGCGTCCAGGGAGTAACTGAAGCTTTCTTT.

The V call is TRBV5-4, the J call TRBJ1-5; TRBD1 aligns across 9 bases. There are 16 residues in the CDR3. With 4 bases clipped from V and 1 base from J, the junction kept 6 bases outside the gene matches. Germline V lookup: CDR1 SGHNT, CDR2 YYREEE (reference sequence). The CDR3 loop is CASSPGDRASNQPQHF. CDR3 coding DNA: TGTGCCAGCAGCCCAGGGGACAGGGCCAGCAATCAGCCCCAGCATTTT.

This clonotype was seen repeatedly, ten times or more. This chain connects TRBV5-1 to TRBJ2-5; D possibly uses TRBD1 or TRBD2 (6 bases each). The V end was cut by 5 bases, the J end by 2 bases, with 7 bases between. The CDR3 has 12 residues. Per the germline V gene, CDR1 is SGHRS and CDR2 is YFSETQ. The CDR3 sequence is CASRGGQETQYF. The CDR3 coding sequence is TGCGCCAGCAGAGGGGGGCAAGAGACCCAGTACTTC. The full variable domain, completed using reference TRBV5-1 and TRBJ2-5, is KAGVTQTPRYLIKTRGQQVTLSCSPISGHRSVSWYQQTPGQGLQFLFEYFSETQRNKGNFPGRFSGRQFSNSRSEMNVSTLELGDSALYLCASRGGQETQYFGPGTRLLVL.

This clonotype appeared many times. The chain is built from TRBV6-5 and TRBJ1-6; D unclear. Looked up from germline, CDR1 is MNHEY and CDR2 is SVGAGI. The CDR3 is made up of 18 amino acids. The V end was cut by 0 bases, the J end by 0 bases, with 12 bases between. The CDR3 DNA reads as TGTGCCAGCAGTTACTCGAGGGAGACGAGCTCCTATAATTCACCCCTCCACTTT. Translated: CASSYSRETSSYNSPLHF.

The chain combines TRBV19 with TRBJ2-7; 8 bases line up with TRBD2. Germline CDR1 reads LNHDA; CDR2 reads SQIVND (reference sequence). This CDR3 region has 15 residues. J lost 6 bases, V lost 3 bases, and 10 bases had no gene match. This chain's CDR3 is CASSIGSGSDLEQYF. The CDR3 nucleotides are TGTGCCAGTAGTATCGGGAGCGGGAGCGATCTCGAGCAGTACTTC.

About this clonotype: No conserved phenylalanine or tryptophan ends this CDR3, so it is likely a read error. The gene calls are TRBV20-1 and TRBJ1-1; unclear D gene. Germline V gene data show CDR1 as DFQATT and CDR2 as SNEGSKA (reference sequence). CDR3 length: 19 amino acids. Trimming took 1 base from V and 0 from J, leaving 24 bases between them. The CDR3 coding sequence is TGCAGTGCTAGAGGAACCCCGTGGAGGCCCGGCCCAATGAACACTGAAGCTTTCCTT. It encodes CSARGTPWRPGPMNTEAFL.

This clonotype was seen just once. The DNA of the CDR3 is TGTGCCAGTAGTATGGGACAGACCTATCAGCCCCAGCATTTT. Translated, it gives CASSMGQTYQPQHF. V is TRBV19 and J is TRBJ1-5, with TRBD1 identical over 7 bases. CDR3 length: 14 residues. Germline V lookup: CDR1 LNHDA, CDR2 SQIVND (reference sequence). V lost 3 bases to trimming and J lost 5 bases; unmatched junction nucleotides: 4.

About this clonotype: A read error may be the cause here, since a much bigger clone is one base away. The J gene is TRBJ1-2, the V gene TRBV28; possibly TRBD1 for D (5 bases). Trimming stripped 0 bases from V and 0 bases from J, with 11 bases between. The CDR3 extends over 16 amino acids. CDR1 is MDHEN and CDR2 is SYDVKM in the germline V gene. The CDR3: CASSLWGKTANYGYTF. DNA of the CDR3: TGTGCCAGCAGTTTATGGGGAAAGACAGCTAACTATGGCTACACCTTC.

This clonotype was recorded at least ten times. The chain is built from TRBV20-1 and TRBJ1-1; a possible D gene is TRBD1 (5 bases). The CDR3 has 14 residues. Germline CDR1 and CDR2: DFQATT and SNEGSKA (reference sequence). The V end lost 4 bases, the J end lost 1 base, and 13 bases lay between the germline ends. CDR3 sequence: CSATRQSGNTEAFF. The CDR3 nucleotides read TGCAGTGCTACAAGACAGAGTGGGAACACTGAAGCTTTCTTT.